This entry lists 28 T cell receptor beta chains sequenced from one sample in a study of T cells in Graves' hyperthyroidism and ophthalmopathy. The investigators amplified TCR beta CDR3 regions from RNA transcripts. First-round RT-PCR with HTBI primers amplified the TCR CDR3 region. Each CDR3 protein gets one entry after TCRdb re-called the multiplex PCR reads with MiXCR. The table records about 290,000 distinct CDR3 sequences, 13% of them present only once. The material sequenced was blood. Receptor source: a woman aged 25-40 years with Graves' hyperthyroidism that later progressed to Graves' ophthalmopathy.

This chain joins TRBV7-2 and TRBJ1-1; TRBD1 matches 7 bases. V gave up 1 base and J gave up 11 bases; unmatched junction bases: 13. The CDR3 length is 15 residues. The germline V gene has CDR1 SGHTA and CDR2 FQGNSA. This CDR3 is CASSLDRLGQLEAFF. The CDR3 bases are TGTGCCAGCAGCTTAGATCGCTTGGGACAGTTGGAGGCTTTCTTT.

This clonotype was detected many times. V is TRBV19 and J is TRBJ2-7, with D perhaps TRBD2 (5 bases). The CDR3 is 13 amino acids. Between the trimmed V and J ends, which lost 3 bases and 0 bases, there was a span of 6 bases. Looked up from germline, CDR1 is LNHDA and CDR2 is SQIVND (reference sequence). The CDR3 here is CASSIEGSYEQYF. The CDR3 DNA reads TGTGCCAGTAGTATCGAGGGCTCCTACGAGCAGTACTTC.

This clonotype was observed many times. CDR3 sequence (DNA): TGTGCCAGCAGACCCAAACAGGGGTCCAGGGAGACCCAGTACTTC. It is translated as CASRPKQGSRETQYF. J is TRBJ2-5 and V is TRBV3-1; the match to TRBD1 covers 7 bases. With 6 bases clipped from V and 5 bases from J, the junction kept 12 bases outside the gene matches. Germline CDR1 is LGHDT and CDR2 is YNNKEL (reference sequence). The CDR3 runs 15 residues.

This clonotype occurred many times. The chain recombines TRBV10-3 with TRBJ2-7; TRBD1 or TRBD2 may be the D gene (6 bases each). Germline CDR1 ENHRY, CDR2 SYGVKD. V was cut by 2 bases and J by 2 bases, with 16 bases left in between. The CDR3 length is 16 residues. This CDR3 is CAISEDQTRGAYEQYF. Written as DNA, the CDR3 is TGTGCCATCAGTGAGGACCAAACAAGGGGGGCCTACGAGCAGTACTTC.

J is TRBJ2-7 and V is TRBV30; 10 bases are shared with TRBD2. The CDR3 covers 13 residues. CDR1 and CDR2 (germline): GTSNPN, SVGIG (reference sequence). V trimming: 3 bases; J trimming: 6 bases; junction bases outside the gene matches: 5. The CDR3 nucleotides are TGTGCCTGGAGGCTAGCGGGGGCTGCCGAGCAGTACTTC. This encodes CAWRLAGAAEQYF.

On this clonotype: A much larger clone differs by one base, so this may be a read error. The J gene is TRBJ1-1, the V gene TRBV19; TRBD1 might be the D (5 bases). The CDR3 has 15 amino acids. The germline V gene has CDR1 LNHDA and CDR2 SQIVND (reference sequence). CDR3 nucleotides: TGTGCCAGTAGCGCCAACCGGGGGGGTGGCACTGAAGCTCTCTTT. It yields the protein CASSANRGGGTEALF.

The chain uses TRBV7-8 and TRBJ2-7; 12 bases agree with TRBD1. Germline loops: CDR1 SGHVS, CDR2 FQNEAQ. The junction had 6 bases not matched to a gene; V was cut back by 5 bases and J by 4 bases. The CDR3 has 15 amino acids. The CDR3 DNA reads TGTGCCAGCAGCGTTGGGACAGGGGGCAGGTACGAGCAGTACTTC. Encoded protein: CASSVGTGGRYEQYF.

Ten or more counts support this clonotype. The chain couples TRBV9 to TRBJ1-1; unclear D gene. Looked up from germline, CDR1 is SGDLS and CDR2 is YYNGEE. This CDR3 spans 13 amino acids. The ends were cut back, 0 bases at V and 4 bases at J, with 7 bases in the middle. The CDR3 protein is CASSVGGRTEAFF. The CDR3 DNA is TGTGCCAGCAGCGTAGGGGGTCGCACTGAAGCTTTCTTT.

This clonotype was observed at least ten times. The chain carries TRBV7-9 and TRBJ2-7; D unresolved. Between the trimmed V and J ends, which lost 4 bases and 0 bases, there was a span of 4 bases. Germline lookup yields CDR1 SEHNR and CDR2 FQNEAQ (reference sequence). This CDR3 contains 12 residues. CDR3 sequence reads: CASSSYSYEQYF. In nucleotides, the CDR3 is TGTGCCAGCAGCTCTTACTCCTACGAGCAGTACTTC.

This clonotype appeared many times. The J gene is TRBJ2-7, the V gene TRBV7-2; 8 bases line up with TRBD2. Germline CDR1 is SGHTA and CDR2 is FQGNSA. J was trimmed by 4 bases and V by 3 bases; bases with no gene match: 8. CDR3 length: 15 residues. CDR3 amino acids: CASSLTRLALYEQYF. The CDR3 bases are TGTGCCAGCAGCTTGACAAGACTAGCGCTTTACGAGCAGTACTTC.

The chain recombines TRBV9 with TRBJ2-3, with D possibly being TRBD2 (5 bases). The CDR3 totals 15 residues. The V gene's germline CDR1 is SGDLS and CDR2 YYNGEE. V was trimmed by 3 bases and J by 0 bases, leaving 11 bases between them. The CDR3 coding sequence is TGTGCCAGCAGCGGGGAGACGCGAAGCACAGATACGCAGTATTTT. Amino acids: CASSGETRSTDTQYF.

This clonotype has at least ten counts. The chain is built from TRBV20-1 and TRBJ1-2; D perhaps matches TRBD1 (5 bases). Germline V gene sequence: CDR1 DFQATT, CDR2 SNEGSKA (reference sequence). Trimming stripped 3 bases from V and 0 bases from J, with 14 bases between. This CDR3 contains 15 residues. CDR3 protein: CSARDRGSSNYGYTF. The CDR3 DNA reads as TGCAGTGCTAGGGATCGGGGCAGTTCTAACTATGGCTACACCTTC.

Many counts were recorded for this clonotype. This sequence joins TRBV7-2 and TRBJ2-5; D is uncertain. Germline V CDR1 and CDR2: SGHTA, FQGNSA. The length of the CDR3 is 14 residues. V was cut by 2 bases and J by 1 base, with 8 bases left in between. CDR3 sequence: CASSLKPLQETQYF. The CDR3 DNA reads TGTGCCAGCAGCTTAAAGCCCCTCCAAGAGACCCAGTACTTC.

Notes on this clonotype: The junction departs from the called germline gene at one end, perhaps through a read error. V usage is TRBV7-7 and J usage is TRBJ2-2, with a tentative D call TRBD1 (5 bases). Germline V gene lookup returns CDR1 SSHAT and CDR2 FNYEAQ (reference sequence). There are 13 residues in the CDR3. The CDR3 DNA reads TGTGCTAGCAGCCATAACAGGCCCGGGGAGCTGTTTTTT. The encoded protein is CASSHNRPGELFF.

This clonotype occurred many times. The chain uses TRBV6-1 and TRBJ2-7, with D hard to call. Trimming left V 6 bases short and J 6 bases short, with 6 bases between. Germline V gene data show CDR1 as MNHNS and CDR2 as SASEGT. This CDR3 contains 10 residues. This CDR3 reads CASRPAEQYF. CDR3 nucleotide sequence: TGTGCCAGCAGACCCGCCGAGCAGTACTTC.

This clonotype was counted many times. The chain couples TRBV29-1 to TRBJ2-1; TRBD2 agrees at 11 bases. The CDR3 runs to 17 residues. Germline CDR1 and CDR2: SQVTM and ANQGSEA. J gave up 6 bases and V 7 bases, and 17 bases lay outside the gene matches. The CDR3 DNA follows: TGCAGCGCAGAGGCCTTTAGCGGGAGGGGGGGAACCAATGAGCAGTTCTTC. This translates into CSAEAFSGRGGTNEQFF.

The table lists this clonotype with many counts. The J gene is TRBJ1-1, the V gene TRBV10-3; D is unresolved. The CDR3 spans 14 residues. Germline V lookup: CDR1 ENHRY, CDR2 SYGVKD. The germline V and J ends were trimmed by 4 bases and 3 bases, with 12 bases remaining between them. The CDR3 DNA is TGTGCCATCAGTGGTCGCGGGCTGGACACTGAAGCTTTCTTT. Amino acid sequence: CAISGRGLDTEAFF.

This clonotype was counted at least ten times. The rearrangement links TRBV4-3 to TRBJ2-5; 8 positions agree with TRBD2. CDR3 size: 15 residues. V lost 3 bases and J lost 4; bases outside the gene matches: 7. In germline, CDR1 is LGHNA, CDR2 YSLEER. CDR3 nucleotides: TGCGCCAGCAGCCAGTCGACGGCGGGAGGAGAGACCCAGTACTTC. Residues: CASSQSTAGGETQYF.

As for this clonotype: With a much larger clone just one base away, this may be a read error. The CDR3 DNA follows: TGTGCCAGCAGCTTGACACCCTACAATGAGCAGTACTTC. It translates to CASSLTPYNEQYF. This chain uses TRBV11-3 with TRBJ2-7; no reliable D call. The CDR3 totals 13 residues. Trimming stripped 3 bases from V and 7 bases from J, with 13 bases between. Germline CDR1 and CDR2: SGHNT and YENEEA.

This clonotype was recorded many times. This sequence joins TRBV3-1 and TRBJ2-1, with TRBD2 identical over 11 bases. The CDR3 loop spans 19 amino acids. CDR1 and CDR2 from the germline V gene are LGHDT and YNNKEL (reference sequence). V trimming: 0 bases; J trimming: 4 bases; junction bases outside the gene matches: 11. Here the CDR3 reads CASSQDPDLAGGPYNEQFF. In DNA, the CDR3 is TGTGCCAGCAGCCAAGACCCAGATCTAGCGGGAGGCCCTTACAATGAGCAGTTCTTC.

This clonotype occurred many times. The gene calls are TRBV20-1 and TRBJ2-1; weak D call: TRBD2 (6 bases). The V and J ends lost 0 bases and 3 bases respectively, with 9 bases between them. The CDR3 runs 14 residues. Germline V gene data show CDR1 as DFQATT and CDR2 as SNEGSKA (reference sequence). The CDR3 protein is CSARELGSYNEQFF. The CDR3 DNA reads TGCAGTGCTAGAGAGCTCGGGAGCTACAATGAGCAGTTCTTC.

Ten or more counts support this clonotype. CDR3: CASSAPPDRGKPYEQYF. DNA of the CDR3: TGTGCCAGCAGCGCCCCTCCGGACAGGGGGAAGCCCTACGAGCAGTACTTC. The chain has TRBV7-3 and TRBJ2-7; 10 nucleotides match TRBD1. CDR1 is SGHTA and CDR2 is FQGTGA in the germline V gene. The CDR3 consists of 17 residues. V gave up 5 bases and J gave up 2 bases; unmatched junction bases: 12.

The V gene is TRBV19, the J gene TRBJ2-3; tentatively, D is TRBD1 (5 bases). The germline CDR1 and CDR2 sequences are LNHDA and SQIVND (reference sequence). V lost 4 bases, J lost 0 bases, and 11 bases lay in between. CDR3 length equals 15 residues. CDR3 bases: TGTGCCAGTAGTAGGGGCACCCTTAGCACAGATACGCAGTATTTT. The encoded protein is CASSRGTLSTDTQYF.

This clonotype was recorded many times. The CDR3 here is CASSVFPIYEQYF. The DNA of the CDR3 is TGTGCCAGCAGTGTATTCCCCATCTACGAGCAGTACTTC. The chain combines TRBV28 with TRBJ2-7; no clear D. Germline CDR1 is MDHEN and CDR2 is SYDVKM. There are 13 residues in the CDR3. The germline V and J ends were trimmed by 5 bases and 3 bases, with 11 bases remaining between them.

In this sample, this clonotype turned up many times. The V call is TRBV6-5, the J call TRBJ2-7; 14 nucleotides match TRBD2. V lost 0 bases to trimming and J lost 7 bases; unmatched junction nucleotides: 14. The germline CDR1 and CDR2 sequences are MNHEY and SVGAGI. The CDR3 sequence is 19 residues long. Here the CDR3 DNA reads TGTGCCAGCAGTTACTCCGGGACTAGCGGGAGACCCGCCTTTGGGGAGCAGTACTTC. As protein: CASSYSGTSGRPAFGEQYF.

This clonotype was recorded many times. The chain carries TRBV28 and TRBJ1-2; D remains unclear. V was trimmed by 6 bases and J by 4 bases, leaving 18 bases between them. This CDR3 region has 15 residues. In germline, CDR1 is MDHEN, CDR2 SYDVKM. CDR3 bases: TGTGCCAGCAGGCCGGCAACGGTGGGAACCTATGGCTACACCTTC. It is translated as CASRPATVGTYGYTF.

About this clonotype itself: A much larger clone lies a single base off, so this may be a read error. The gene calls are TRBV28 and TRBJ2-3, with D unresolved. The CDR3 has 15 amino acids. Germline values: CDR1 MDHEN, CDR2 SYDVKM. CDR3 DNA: TGTGCCGGCAGTCTCCCGAGAAGCCTCACAGATACGCAGTATTTT. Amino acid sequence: CAGSLPRSLTDTQYF.

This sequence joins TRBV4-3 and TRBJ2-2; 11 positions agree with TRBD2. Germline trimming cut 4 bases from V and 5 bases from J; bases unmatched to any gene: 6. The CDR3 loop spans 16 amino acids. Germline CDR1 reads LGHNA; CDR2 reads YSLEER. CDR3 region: CASSPATSGRTGELFF. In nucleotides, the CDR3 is TGCGCCAGCAGCCCAGCCACTAGCGGGAGAACCGGGGAGCTGTTTTTT.